Given below is one T cell receptor (beta chain) in context. This receptor's antigen is unknown. No much larger clonotype is one base removed from it; base qualities were not supplied. The sample is drawn from a study of T cell responses to AZD1222 COVID-19 vaccine (dated by TCRdb to the early 2020s). About the investigation overall: AZD1222 recipients given second doses at about 4 weeks or at about 12 weeks were pooled, since spike-specific TCR depth and breadth were not found to differ between the two schedules. A total of about 250 trial participants underwent TCR sequencing, of whom about 200 had received two doses of AZD1222 and approximately 26 had received two doses of the MenACWY control vaccine. Trial participants were enrolled by age into subgroups of 18-55, 56-69 and 70-plus years, and around 140, 26 and 57 TCR-sequenced participants, respectively, were included in these subgroups.

The trim is 3 bases for V and 4 bases for J, with a gap of 10 bases between the germline ends. CDR1 LNHDA and CDR2 SQIVND are derived from the germline V gene (reference sequence). Reading from cysteine to phenylalanine, the CDR3 counts 14 amino acids. Only CDR3 DNA is held: 42 bases, read in frame from base 1. The CDR3 regions of human TCRbeta chains were analyzed by immunosequencing. The authors' pipeline ran thus. TCRs in the repertoires were compared against a reference library of SARS-CoV-2-specific TCRs that had been generated with the MIRA antigen-specificity platform. Breadth meant the fraction of unique TCRs that were SARS-CoV-2-associated, whereas depth meant the fraction of total T cells that were SARS-CoV-2-associated. Using the MIRA data, every spike-specific TCR was mapped to the spike region that the TCR reacted to and assigned to either a CD4 or a CD8 class. Log10-transformed breadth and depth values were compared by one-way ANOVA with Sidak's multiple comparisons tests. What TCRdb holds here is the immuneACCESS table cut down to in-frame rearrangements. Part of the clones is not present; checked against another copy, under half of the missing clones reflect an unresolved V gene, and the others are unexplained. V, J and clone size were drawn from that table, and D and trimming were deduced from the DNA. The sample profile shows 100,000 to 150,000 clones; roughly 90% of them were found once. Roughly 6.3% of the sample goes to the ten largest clones.

General study outcomes and caveats: Epitopes outside the regions mutated in the B.1.351 and B.1.1.7 variants were reportedly recognized by nearly half of the unique spike-specific TCRs. Most participants were white British and females outnumbered males, and the authors suggested that clonal diversity may have been underestimated. Conclusions about previously exposed vaccinees were limited because only a handful of AZD1222 recipients were SARS-CoV-2 seropositive at baseline. After two AZD1222 doses, spike-specific TCR breadth and depth were significantly higher than at day 0 and than in MenACWY recipients. Because no day 14 peak-response samples were available, the repertoires could be characterized only after the peak T cell response. In the small 56-69-year group, the increase in depth fell short of significance, most likely because of low power. CD4 TCRs associated with the vaccine covered the entire spike protein, and the dominant responses were in regions 160-218 and 743-854.

The time point label, read with the paper, signifies: baseline before first vaccination. The vaccinee samples were drawn from two UK trials, COV001 and COV002, one of which was a single-blind randomized controlled phase 2/3 trial testing AZD1222 (ChAdOx1 nCoV-19) in healthy adults. Trial participant PBMC samples were collected at day 0 and day 28 after the second dose for TCRbeta chain sequencing. The receptor was derived from an adult in good health. The rearrangement combines TRBV19 with TRBJ1-5; the D gene assignment is ambiguous. Sequences were derived from peripheral blood, sampled on day 0 of AZD1222 vaccination. This receptor carries the CDR3 CASSMGQTNQPQHF. The sequenced DNA: TGTGCCAGTAGTATGGGTCAGACAAATCAGCCCCAGCATTTT.